This TCR beta chain was documented in a study of blood T cell repertoires in COVID-19. Clones were sequenced by immunoSEQ multiplex PCR, and TCRdb holds only the in-frame ones, with some missing. The table records about 280,000 clones, approximately 90% of them present only once. The CDR3 has 17 residues. In germline, CDR1 is SGHTS, CDR2 YDEGEE. With V trimmed by 2 bases and J by 2 bases, 9 bases remained unmatched. Sequencing input: PBMCs or T cells enriched from blood (not recorded which). The rearrangement joins TRBV5-8 to TRBJ1-5; 8 bases map to TRBD1. This TCR was sampled from a woman in her thirties or forties who had recovered from COVID-19. CDR3 protein: CASSFRRGQLGNQPQHF. The CDR3 nucleotides are TGTGCCAGCAGCTTTCGCAGGGGGCAGCTGGGCAATCAGCCCCAGCATTTT. The full variable domain, in which reference TRBV5-8 and TRBJ1-5 provide the parts outside the CDR3, is EAGVTQSPTHLIKTRGQQATLRCSPISGHTSVYWYQQALGLGLQFLLWYDEGEERNRGNFPPRFSGRQFPNYSSELNVNALELEDSALYLCASSFRRGQLGNQPQHFGDGTRLSIL.